This TCR beta chain emerged from a study of read filtering for tumor transcriptome and immune sequencing. Across the whole study: Whole-transcriptome libraries were prepared after DNase treatment. RNA-seq yielded only roughly 75 to 1,300 TCR reads, IR-seq about 4.05 to 11 million.

This clonotype was seen many times. From roughly 400 ng of RNA, a library with molecular barcoded alpha/delta and beta/gamma adaptors was made. TCRdb fed the reads into MiXCR, producing one record per CDR3 protein. The sample shows more than 100,000 distinct CDR3 sequences, roughly an eighth of them seen only once. At the time of active disease, bone marrow was collected from every patient. V gave up 8 bases and J gave up 8 bases, with 13 bases separating them. The CDR3 consists of 12 residues. The germline gives CDR1 SGHTA, CDR2 FQGTGA. The sequence came from a donor older than 35 with multiple myeloma. Specimen: a population of CD138-negative cells sorted from bone marrow. The chain combines TRBV7-3 with TRBJ2-1; tentatively, D is TRBD2 (5 bases). As DNA, the CDR3 is TGTGCCAGCGGGTCTCGGGGAGATGAGCAGTTCTTC. Translating gives CASGSRGDEQFF.